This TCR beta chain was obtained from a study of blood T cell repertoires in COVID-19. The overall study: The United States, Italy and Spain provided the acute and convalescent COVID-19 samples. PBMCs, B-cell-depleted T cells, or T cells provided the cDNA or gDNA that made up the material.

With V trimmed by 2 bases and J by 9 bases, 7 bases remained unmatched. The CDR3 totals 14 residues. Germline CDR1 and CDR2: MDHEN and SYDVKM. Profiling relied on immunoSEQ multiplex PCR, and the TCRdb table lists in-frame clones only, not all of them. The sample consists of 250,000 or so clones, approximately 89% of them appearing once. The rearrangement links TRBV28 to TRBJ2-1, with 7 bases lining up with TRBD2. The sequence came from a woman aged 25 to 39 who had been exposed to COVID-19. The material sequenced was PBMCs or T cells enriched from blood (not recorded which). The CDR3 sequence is CASSLRLGGVEQFF. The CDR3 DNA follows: TGTGCCAGCAGTTTAAGGCTGGGGGGGGTTGAGCAGTTCTTC.